This T cell receptor beta chain stems from a study of CD8 T cells in ankylosing spondylitis. TCRdb analysed the 5' RACE reads with MiXCR anew, one entry per CDR3 protein. This repertoire shows over 150,000 distinct CDR3 sequences, around 13% found once; its top ten account for more than 15%. This clonotype was picked up many times. This sequence originates from a male donor with ankylosing spondylitis or in good health (not recorded which). Sequencing used blood, either unsorted or a sorted T cell fraction (not recorded which).

DNA of the CDR3: TGTGCCAGCAGCCATCCCTACCGACTAGCGGGAGAGGATGAGCAGTTCTTC. Translation gives CASSHPYRLAGEDEQFF. This sequence joins TRBV11-2 and TRBJ2-1; 12 bases match TRBD2. The CDR3 runs 17 residues. The J segment lost 8 bases and the V segment lost 5 bases, leaving 13 bases of the junction unmatched. Per germline, CDR1 SGHAT and CDR2 FQNNGV.